These 20 T cell receptor beta chains came from one sample sequenced in a study of beta chain features in type 1 diabetes. All of the isolated RNA was reverse transcribed, so expressed TCRB transcripts were sequenced. The repertoire was sequenced with immunoSEQ multiplex PCR; TCRdb's copy has only in-frame clones and lacks some. The sample carries around 160,000 clones, under 60% recorded once. The sample taken for sequencing was Tregs from blood. Receptor source: a man younger than 30 in good health.

J is TRBJ1-1 and V is TRBV7-9, with D perhaps matching TRBD1 (6 bases). CDR3 size: 15 residues. The ends were cut back, 5 bases at V and 0 bases at J, with 13 bases in the middle. The V gene's germline CDR1 is SEHNR and CDR2 FQNEAQ (reference sequence). The chain's CDR3 is CASSAPNRVNTEAFF. CDR3 nucleotide sequence: TGTGCCAGCAGCGCGCCGAACAGGGTGAACACTGAAGCTTTCTTT.

V usage is TRBV7-3 and J usage is TRBJ2-5; 7 bases agree with TRBD2. This CDR3 region has 15 residues. Germline assignment: CDR1 SGHTA and CDR2 FQGTGA. V was pared by 2 bases and J by 5 bases, with 8 bases of the junction left unmatched. The CDR3 sequence: CASSLGGRAGETQYF. CDR3 bases: TGTGCCAGCAGCTTAGGTGGGAGGGCCGGCGAGACCCAGTACTTC.

The chain has TRBV18 and TRBJ1-3; 9 positions match TRBD1. J was trimmed by 1 base and V by 0 bases; bases with no gene match: 4. Germline lookup yields CDR1 KGHSH and CDR2 LQKENI. This CDR3 spans 17 amino acids. CDR3 sequence: CASSPPGTGRSGNTIYF. DNA for the CDR3: TGTGCCAGCTCACCACCCGGGACAGGGCGGTCTGGAAACACCATATATTTT.

This clone was seen a handful of times. The rearrangement links TRBV5-4 to TRBJ2-7, with 7 bases identical to TRBD1. CDR3 length: 14 residues. Per germline, CDR1 SGHNT and CDR2 YYREEE (reference sequence). The V segment lost 4 bases and the J segment 6 bases; nucleotides outside the gene matches: 10. The chain's CDR3 is CASSQTGLGAEQYF. CDR3 in DNA: TGTGCCAGCAGCCAGACAGGGCTCGGCGCCGAGCAGTACTTC.

The rearrangement uses TRBV18 and TRBJ2-1; TRBD1 aligns across 11 bases. The V and J ends lost 0 bases and 5 bases, in that order; junction bases with no gene match: 3. The length of the CDR3 is 16 residues. CDR1 is KGHSH and CDR2 is LQKENI in the germline V gene. The CDR3, as DNA: TGTGCCAGCTCACCACCCGGGACAGGGGGAGACAATGAGCAGTTCTTC. This encodes CASSPPGTGGDNEQFF. The full variable domain, in which reference TRBV18 and TRBJ2-1 provide the parts outside the CDR3, is NAGVMQNPRHLVRRRGQEARLRCSPMKGHSHVYWYRQLPEEGLKFMVYLQKENIIDESGMPKERFSAEFPKEGPSILRIQQVVRGDSAAYFCASSPPGTGGDNEQFFGPGTRLTVL.

The genes are TRBV7-9 and TRBJ2-7, with 11 bases fitting TRBD1. Germline values: CDR1 SEHNR, CDR2 FQNEAQ (reference sequence). The J segment lost 3 bases and the V segment lost 6 bases, leaving 7 bases of the junction unmatched. The CDR3 loop spans 15 amino acids. The CDR3 coding sequence is TGTGCCAGCAGACCCCGGGACAGGGGGGTCTACGAGCAGTACTTC. It encodes CASRPRDRGVYEQYF.

This clone was seen a handful of times. V and J are TRBV28 and TRBJ2-5; D perhaps matches TRBD1 (6 bases). TRBJ2-7 matches the DNA end more closely, so the J call is doubtful. From germline, CDR1 is MDHEN and CDR2 SYDVKM. This CDR3 is 13 amino acids long. The CDR3 here is CASSRTVPYEQYF. The CDR3 DNA sequence: TGTGCCAGCAGTAGGACAGTCCCCTACGAGCAGTACTTC.

This clone was seen only a few times. The chain employs TRBV7-2 and TRBJ1-6, with D unresolved. This CDR3 contains 15 residues. In germline, CDR1 is SGHTA, CDR2 FQGNSA. With 1 base removed from V and 9 bases from J, the gap between germline ends came to 13 bases. The CDR3 protein is CASSLGVHGGSPLHF. CDR3 nucleotides: TGTGCCAGCAGCTTAGGTGTCCATGGAGGTTCACCCCTCCACTTT.

The rearrangement links TRBV7-6 to TRBJ1-4; 7 bases are shared with TRBD1. The CDR3 loop spans 21 amino acids. The junction had 27 bases not matched to a gene; V was cut back by 5 bases and J by 6 bases. Germline V gene data show CDR1 as SGHVS and CDR2 as FNYEAQ. CDR3 loop: CASSPLPQFSTGRPPYEKLFF. For the CDR3, the DNA is TGTGCCAGCAGCCCTCTCCCCCAATTTTCGACAGGGAGGCCCCCGTATGAAAAACTGTTTTTT.

The chain carries TRBV7-3 and TRBJ2-1, with 8 bases that match TRBD2. After removal of 3 bases from V and 2 bases from J, the junction contained 3 bases not matched to a gene. The germline V gene encodes CDR1 SGHTA and CDR2 FQGTGA. The CDR3 is 15 residues long. CDR3 amino acids: CASSFGGGTYNEQFF. The CDR3 nucleotides read TGTGCCAGCAGCTTTGGCGGGGGGACCTACAATGAGCAGTTCTTC. Full variable domain (outside the CDR3, taken from reference TRBV7-3 and TRBJ2-1): GAGVSQTPSNKVTEKGKYVELRCDPISGHTALYWYRQSLGQGPEFLIYFQGTGAADDSGLPNDRFFAVRPEGSVSTLKIQRTERGDSAVYLCASSFGGGTYNEQFFGPGTRLTVL.

This clone was observed a few times. V is TRBV6-1 and J is TRBJ2-1, with D uncertain. Trimming pared 4 bases from V and 12 bases from J, leaving 13 bases between. This CDR3 comprises 12 residues. Looked up from germline, CDR1 is MNHNS and CDR2 is SASEGT. CDR3 region: CASSVLMMGQFF. The CDR3 DNA sequence: TGTGCCAGCAGTGTACTAATGATGGGGCAGTTCTTC.

The chain combines TRBV7-6 with TRBJ2-1, with 8 bases lining up with TRBD2. The CDR3 sequence is 17 residues long. The V segment lost 0 bases and the J segment 5 bases; nucleotides outside the gene matches: 9. CDR1 is SGHVS and CDR2 is FNYEAQ in the germline V gene. CDR3 in amino acids: CASSLALKRLANNEQFF. Here the CDR3 DNA reads TGTGCCAGCAGCTTAGCGTTGAAGAGACTAGCGAACAATGAGCAGTTCTTC.

This clone was observed a handful of times. The chain recombines TRBV5-6 with TRBJ1-2, with D unresolved. The CDR3 is made up of 13 amino acids. Germline CDR1 and CDR2: SGHDT and YYEEEE. The V gene lost 0 bases and the J gene lost 8 bases, with 11 bases spanning the gap. For the CDR3, the DNA is TGTGCCAGCAGCTTGGTCGATGAGGGAGGCTACACCTTC. This codes for CASSLVDEGGYTF. Full variable domain (outside the CDR3, taken from reference TRBV5-6 and TRBJ1-2): DAGVTQSPTHLIKTRGQQVTLRCSPKSGHDTVSWYQQALGQGPQFIFQYYEEEERQRGNFPDRFSGHQFPNYSSELNVNALLLGDSALYLCASSLVDEGGYTFGSGTRLTVV.

This chain connects TRBV7-2 to TRBJ2-5, with 9 bases fitting TRBD1. The CDR3 runs to 16 residues. Germline V gene lookup returns CDR1 SGHTA and CDR2 FQGNSA. The V and J ends lost 5 bases and 3 bases, in that order; junction bases with no gene match: 10. Written as DNA, the CDR3 is TGTGCCAGCAGCCCCCGGGGACAGGGACGAAAAGAGACCCAGTACTTC. Its protein is CASSPRGQGRKETQYF.

A few counts support this clone. V gene TRBV6-6 combines with J gene TRBJ2-3, with D unresolved. The germline gives CDR1 MNHNY, CDR2 SVGAGI (reference sequence). The CDR3 loop spans 10 amino acids. V lost 6 bases and J lost 5, with 3 bases in between. CDR3 in DNA: TGTGCCAGCAGCGGAGATACGCAGTATTTT. It codes for CASSGDTQYF.

The rearrangement joins TRBV5-6 to TRBJ1-6; TRBD1 matches 12 bases. Losses at the gene ends were 4 bases for V and 10 bases for J; bases not matched to a gene: 6. The CDR3 spans 15 residues. Germline CDR1 and CDR2: SGHDT and YYEEEE. The CDR3 nucleotides read TGTGCCAGCAGCCAGGGGGACAGGGGGCGATCACCCCTCCACTTT. Translation gives CASSQGDRGRSPLHF.

This clone showed up just a few times. The V gene is TRBV28, the J gene TRBJ2-7, with a tentative D call TRBD2 (6 bases). V was shortened by 5 bases and J by 3 bases, with 17 bases between the two germline ends. CDR3 length equals 15 residues. CDR1 is MDHEN and CDR2 is SYDVKM in the germline V gene. CDR3 bases: TGTGCCAGCAGTCAGCCGGGGCGGAGGGACTACGAGCAGTACTTC. Translating gives CASSQPGRRDYEQYF.

The table lists this clone with a few counts. V and J are TRBV7-2 and TRBJ2-5, with a possible D match to TRBD2 (6 bases). There are 14 residues in the CDR3. The V end was cut by 2 bases, the J end by 5 bases, with 12 bases between. The germline V gene has CDR1 SGHTA and CDR2 FQGNSA. The CDR3 DNA is TGTGCCAGCAGCTTACTGGGAGGAAGGGAGACCCAGTACTTC. Translating it yields CASSLLGGRETQYF.

This sequence joins TRBV28 and TRBJ1-2; weak D call: TRBD1 (5 bases). CDR3 length equals 17 residues. Germline assignment: CDR1 MDHEN and CDR2 SYDVKM. Trimming removed 6 bases at V and 7 bases at J, with 27 bases between. Written as DNA, the CDR3 is TGTGCCAGCAGAAAAGATTCTTCCGCCTCACAGGTAGCTGGCTACACCTTC. This codes for CASRKDSSASQVAGYTF.

This chain joins TRBV19 and TRBJ1-2, with TRBD1 identical over 11 bases. The junction had 4 bases not matched to a gene; V was cut back by 9 bases and J by 7 bases. Germline-derived CDR1 and CDR2 are LNHDA and SQIVND (reference sequence). This CDR3 is 12 amino acids long. The CDR3 reads CASRGTGGGYTF. CDR3 bases: TGTGCCAGCCGTGGGACAGGGGGTGGCTACACCTTC.